This T cell receptor (beta chain) is drawn from a study of T cell responses to AZD1222 COVID-19 vaccine (dated by TCRdb to about 2021). Background on the whole study: AZD1222 recipients whose second dose came at about 4 weeks and those whose second dose came at about 12 weeks were combined into one group, since spike-specific TCR depth and breadth did not differ between the two schedules. TCR sequencing was performed for roughly 250 trial participants, of whom about 200 were given two doses of AZD1222 and some 26 were given two doses of MenACWY control vaccine. Trial participants were enrolled by age into subgroups of 18-55, 56-69 and 70-plus years, and around 150, 28 and 57 TCR-sequenced participants, respectively, were included in these subgroups.

Taken with the paper, the label for time point translates to: baseline before first vaccination. The vaccinee samples were drawn from two UK trials, COV001 and COV002, one of which was a single-blind randomized controlled phase 2/3 trial testing AZD1222 (ChAdOx1 nCoV-19) in healthy adults. For TCRbeta chain sequencing, PBMC samples were collected from trial participants at day 0 and at day 28 after the second dose. Study-level results and caveats: CD4 TCRs associated with the vaccine covered the entire spike protein, and the dominant responses were in regions 160-218 and 743-854. Most participants were white British and females outnumbered males, and the authors suggested that clonal diversity may have been underestimated. In the small 56-69-year group, the increase in depth fell short of significance, most likely because of low power. Reportedly, close to half of the unique spike-specific TCRs recognized epitopes lying outside the regions that are mutated in the B.1.351 and B.1.1.7 variants. Because no day 14 peak-response samples were available, repertoires were characterized only after the peak T cell response. Only six or seven AZD1222 recipients were SARS-CoV-2 seropositive at baseline, limiting conclusions about previously exposed vaccinees. Spike-specific TCR breadth and depth rose significantly after two AZD1222 doses compared with day 0 and with MenACWY recipients.

The CDR3 regions of human TCRbeta chains were analyzed by immunosequencing. For the original study's pipeline: Repertoire TCRs were matched against a reference library of SARS-CoV-2-specific TCRs generated with the MIRA antigen-specificity platform. Breadth was defined as the fraction of unique TCRs that were SARS-CoV-2-associated. Depth was defined as the fraction of total T cells that were SARS-CoV-2-associated. Each spike-specific TCR was assigned to its reactive spike region and to a CD4 or CD8 class using the MIRA data. Log10-transformed breadth and depth values were compared by one-way ANOVA with Sidak's multiple comparisons tests. TCRdb obtained this table from immuneACCESS and retained in-frame rearrangements with V and J assigned. These tables miss some clones; where compared with another copy, unresolved V genes account for less than half of the shortfall, and the remainder is unexplained. V, J and clone size are taken as reported in that table, and D and trimming were inferred from the DNA itself. The sample includes some 58,000 clones, with about 90% observed a single time. Approximately 14% of the sample goes to the ten largest clones.

CDR1 and CDR2 are drawn from the germline V gene: SGHTA, FQGNSA. V is pared back by 0 bases and J by 4 bases, with 7 bases lying between the germline termini. The CDR3 sequence holds 15 residues, the cysteine and phenylalanine included. The CDR3 DNA has 45 bases and is translated from base 1. As for this clone: No cognate antigen has been identified for it. No quality values exist for individual bases; no much larger clone is one base distant. Other DNA sequences within the sample encode an identical CDR3.

The chain uses TRBV7-2 and TRBJ1-6; TRBD1 is possibly the D segment (5 matching bases). The starting material was peripheral blood, obtained on day 0 of AZD1222 vaccination. This TCR was sampled from an adult in good health. The bases are TGTGCCAGCAGCTTAGCGGGGGGGTATAATTCACCCCTCCACTTT. It is translated as CASSLAGGYNSPLHF.